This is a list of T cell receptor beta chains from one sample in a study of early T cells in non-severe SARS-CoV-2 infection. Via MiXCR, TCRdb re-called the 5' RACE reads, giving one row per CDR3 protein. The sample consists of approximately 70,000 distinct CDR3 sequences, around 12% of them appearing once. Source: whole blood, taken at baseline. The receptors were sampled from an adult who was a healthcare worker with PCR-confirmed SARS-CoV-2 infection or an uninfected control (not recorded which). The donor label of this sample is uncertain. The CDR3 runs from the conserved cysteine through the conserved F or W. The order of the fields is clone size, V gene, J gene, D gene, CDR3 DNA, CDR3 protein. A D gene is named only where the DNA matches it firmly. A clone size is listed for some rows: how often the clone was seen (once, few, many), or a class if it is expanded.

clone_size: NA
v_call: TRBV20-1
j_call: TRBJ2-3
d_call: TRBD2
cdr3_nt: TGCAGTGCTCAACGTCCGGGACTAGCGGCAGATACGCAGTATTTT
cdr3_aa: CSAQRPGLAADTQYF

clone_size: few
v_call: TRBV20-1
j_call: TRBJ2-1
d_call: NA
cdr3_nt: TGCAGTGCTAGAGATCCCGGGGCTTACAATGAGCAGTTCTTC
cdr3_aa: CSARDPGAYNEQFF

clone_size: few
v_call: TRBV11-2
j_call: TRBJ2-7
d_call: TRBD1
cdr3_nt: TGTGCCAGCACCGAGGGCGGGACAGGGTTGTACGAGCAGTACTTC
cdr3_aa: CASTEGGTGLYEQYF

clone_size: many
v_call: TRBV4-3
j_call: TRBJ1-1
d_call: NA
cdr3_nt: TGCGCCAGCAGCCAAGGTCGGAGACTAAACACTGAAGCTTTCTTT
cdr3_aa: CASSQGRRLNTEAFF

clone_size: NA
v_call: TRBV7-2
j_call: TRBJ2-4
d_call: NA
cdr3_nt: TGTGCCAGCAGCTTAAGGGGAATCCGGGGCAAAAACATTCAGTACTTC
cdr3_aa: CASSLRGIRGKNIQYF

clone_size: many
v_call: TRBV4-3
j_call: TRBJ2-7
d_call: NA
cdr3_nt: TGCGCCAGCAGCCAAGAACGACACCTCTACGAGCAGTACTTC
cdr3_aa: CASSQERHLYEQYF

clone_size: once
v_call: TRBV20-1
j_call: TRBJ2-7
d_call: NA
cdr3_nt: TGCAGTGCAGGGAGGGGGCCCAGTAACGAGCAGTACTTC
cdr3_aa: CSAGRGPSNEQYF

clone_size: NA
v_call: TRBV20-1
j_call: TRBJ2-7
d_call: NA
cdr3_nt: TGCAGTGCTCTCAGGGTATTGGACGAGCAGTACTTC
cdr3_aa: CSALRVLDEQYF

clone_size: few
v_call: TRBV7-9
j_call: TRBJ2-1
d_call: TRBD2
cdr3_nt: TGTGCCAGCAGCTTACGGGGGGACTCCTACAATGAGCAGTTCTTC
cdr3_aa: CASSLRGDSYNEQFF

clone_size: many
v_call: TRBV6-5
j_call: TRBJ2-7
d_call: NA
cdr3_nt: TGTGCCATCGCGGTAAGGCCTTACGAGCAGTACTTC
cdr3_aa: CAIAVRPYEQYF

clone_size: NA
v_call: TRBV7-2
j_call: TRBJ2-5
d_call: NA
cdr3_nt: TGTGCCAGCAGCTCACGTCCCCAGGGCGGAGAGACCCAGTACTTC
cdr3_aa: CASSSRPQGGETQYF

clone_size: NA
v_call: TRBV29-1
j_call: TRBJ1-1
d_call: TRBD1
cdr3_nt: TGCAGCGGCCGACAGGGAGTGAGTGCAGCTTTCTTT
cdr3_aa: CSGRQGVSAAFF

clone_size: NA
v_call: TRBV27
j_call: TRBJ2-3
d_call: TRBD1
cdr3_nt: TGTGCCAGCAGTTTACGGCCTCCCCGACAGGGGACAGATCCCCAGTATTTT
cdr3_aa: CASSLRPPRQGTDPQYF

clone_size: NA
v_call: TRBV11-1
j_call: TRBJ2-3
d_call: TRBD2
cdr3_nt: TGTGCCAGCAGCTTCAACCCGGGACTAGCCACAGATACGCAGTATTTT
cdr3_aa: CASSFNPGLATDTQYF

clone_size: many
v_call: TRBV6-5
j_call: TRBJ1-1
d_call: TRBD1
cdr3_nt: TGTGCCAGCAGTTACTCGACAGGGGCAAACACTGAAGCTTTCTTT
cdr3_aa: CASSYSTGANTEAFF

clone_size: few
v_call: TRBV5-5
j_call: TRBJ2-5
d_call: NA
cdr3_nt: TGTGCCAGCACCACCGAGGGACGGCTCCAAGAGACCCAGTACTTC
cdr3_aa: CASTTEGRLQETQYF

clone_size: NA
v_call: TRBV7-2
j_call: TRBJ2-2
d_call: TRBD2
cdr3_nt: TGTGCCAGCAGCACACGGACTAGCGGGCGCACCGGGGAGCTGTTTTTT
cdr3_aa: CASSTRTSGRTGELFF

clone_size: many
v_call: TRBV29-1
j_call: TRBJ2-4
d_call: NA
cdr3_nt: TGCAGCGTTGCGGAAAACATTCAGTACTTC
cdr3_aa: CSVAENIQYF

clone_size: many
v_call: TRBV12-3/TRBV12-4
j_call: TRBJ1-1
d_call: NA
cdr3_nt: TGTGCCAGCAGTTTACTGGTAAGAACCACTGAAGCTTTCTTT
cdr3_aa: CASSLLVRTTEAFF

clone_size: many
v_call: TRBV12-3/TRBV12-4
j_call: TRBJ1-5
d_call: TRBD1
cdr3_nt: TGTGCCAGCAGTTTCGACAGGGTTCACCAGCCCCAGCATTTT
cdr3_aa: CASSFDRVHQPQHF

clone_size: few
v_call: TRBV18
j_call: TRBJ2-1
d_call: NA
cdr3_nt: TGTGCCAGCTCACCGCCGGGACGGAGCTACAATGAGCAGTTCTTC
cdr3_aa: CASSPPGRSYNEQFF

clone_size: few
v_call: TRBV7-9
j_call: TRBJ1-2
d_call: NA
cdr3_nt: TGTGCCAGCAGTCCCAGGGGTGGGCACTATGGCTACACCTTC
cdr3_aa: CASSPRGGHYGYTF

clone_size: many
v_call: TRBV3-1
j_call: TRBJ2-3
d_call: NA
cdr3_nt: TGTGCCAGCAGCCAAGATAGGGGGGATACGCAGTATTTT
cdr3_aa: CASSQDRGDTQYF

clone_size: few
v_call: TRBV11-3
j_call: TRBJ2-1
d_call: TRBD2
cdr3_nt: TGTGCCAGCAGCTTAGTAGCGGGGGGATACAATGAGCAGTTCTTC
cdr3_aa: CASSLVAGGYNEQFF

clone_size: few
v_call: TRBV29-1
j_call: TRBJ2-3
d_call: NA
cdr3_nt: TGCAGCGTTCCGAACTCGGTGGGGGCGGCAGATACGCAGTATTTT
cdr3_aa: CSVPNSVGAADTQYF

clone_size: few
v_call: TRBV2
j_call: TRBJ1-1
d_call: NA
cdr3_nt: TGTGCCAGCTTTCTCGGGCCGCCTAGCCAACAGAGAACGGAAGCTTTCTTT
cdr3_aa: CASFLGPPSQQRTEAFF

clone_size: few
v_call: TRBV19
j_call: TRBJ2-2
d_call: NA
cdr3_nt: TGTGCCAGTAGTACGACCGGGACCGTCCTTACCGGGGAGCTGTTTTTT
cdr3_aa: CASSTTGTVLTGELFF

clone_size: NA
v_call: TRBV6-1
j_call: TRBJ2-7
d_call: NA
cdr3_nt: TGTGCCAGCAGTGATATGACCAGACTAGGCCACGAGCAGTACTTC
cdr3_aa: CASSDMTRLGHEQYF

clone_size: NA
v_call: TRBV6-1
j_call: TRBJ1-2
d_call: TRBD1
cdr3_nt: TGTGCCAGCAGTCCCGCACAGGGGAATTATAACTATGGCTACACCTTC
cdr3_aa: CASSPAQGNYNYGYTF

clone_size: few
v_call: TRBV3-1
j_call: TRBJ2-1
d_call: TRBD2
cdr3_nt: TGTGCCAGCAGCCCCTGGACTAGCGGGAATGAGCAGTTCTTC
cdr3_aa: CASSPWTSGNEQFF

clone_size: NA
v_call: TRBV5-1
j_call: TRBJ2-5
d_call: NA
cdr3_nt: TGCGCCAGCAGCATAAACGGGGGAGAGACCCAGTACTTC
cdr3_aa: CASSINGGETQYF

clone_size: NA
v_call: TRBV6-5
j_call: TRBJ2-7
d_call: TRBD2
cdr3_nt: TGTGCCAGCAGACGACTAGCGGGAGTTTACGAGCAGTACTTC
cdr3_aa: CASRRLAGVYEQYF

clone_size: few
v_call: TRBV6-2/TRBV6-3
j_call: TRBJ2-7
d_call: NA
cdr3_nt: TGTGCCAGCAGTTATCTCAGTTCCTACGAGCAGTACTTC
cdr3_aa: CASSYLSSYEQYF

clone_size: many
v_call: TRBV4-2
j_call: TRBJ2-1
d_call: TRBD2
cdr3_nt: TGTGCCAGCAGCCAAGATCGTGCGGGGGGTGTCAATGAGCAGTTCTTC
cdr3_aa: CASSQDRAGGVNEQFF

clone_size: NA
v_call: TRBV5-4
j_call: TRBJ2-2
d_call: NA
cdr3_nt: TGTGCCAGCAGCTTGGTAGACGGTTACACCGGGGAGCTGTTTTTT
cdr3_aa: CASSLVDGYTGELFF

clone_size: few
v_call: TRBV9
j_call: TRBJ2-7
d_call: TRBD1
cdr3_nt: TGTGCCAGCAGCGTAGGACAGGGCCCCGTCTACGAGCAGTACTTC
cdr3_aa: CASSVGQGPVYEQYF

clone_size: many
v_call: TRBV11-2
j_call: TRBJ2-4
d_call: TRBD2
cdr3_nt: TGTGCCAGCAGCTTTAGCGGGAGGGGAGGTAGCATTCAGTACTTC
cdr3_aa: CASSFSGRGGSIQYF

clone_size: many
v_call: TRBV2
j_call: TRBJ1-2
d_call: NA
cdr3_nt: TGTGCCTGTTCCTCTCAGGGCGACGGCTACACCTTC
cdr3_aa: CACSSQGDGYTF

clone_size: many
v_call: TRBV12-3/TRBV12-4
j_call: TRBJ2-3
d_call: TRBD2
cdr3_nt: TGTGCCAGCAGTTTACTCTTATCTAGCGGGGGTATCTCGGATACGCAGTATTTT
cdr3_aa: CASSLLLSSGGISDTQYF

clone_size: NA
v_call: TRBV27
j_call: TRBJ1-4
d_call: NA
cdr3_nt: TGTGCCAGCATGAGGCAGGGAGAAAAACTGTTTTTT
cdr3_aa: CASMRQGEKLFF